The clone carrying this T cell receptor (beta chain) came up once. Its antigen is currently unknown. V was pared by 6 bases and J by 4 bases, with 12 bases between. CDR3 length: 13 residues. Germline V gives CDR1 MDHEN, CDR2 SYDVKM. PCR amplification relied on 60 Vbeta primers (plus 13 Jbeta primers). Method: immunoSEQ multiplex PCR; TCRdb's copy keeps in-frame clones and lacks some. The sample shows 90,000 to 150,000 clones, over 8.5% of them seen only once. This entry belongs to a study of cytomegalovirus exposure and HLA in healthy donors. Study results and limitations: The study labeled around 160 TCR beta chains cytomegalovirus-associated. One cluster of highly shared sequence variants probably arose as a sequencing artifact. The classifier was said to identify cytomegalovirus status with high specificity and sensitivity.

This clonotype originated in a woman aged 35 to 49 in good health and CMV-seropositive. V and J are TRBV28 and TRBJ2-5; D possibly corresponds to TRBD2 (5 bases). Source material: PBMCs. The CDR3 sequence is CASRPGNLETQYF. In DNA, the CDR3 is TGTGCCAGCAGGCCGGGAAATTTAGAGACCCAGTACTTC.